This TCR beta chain derives from a study of TIL therapy for anti-PD-1-resistant metastatic lung cancer. Time point noted: pre-treatment sample, taken before nivolumab and TIL therapy. Trimming took 5 bases from V and 4 from J; bases not matched to a gene: 2. The CDR3 has 15 residues. CDR1 is MGHDK, CDR2 SYGVNS, per germline. This was the immunoSEQ v3 assay. The assay was immunoSEQ multiplex PCR, and TCRdb's table has in-frame clones only and misses some. The sample yields tens of thousands of clones, around 85% seen once. The TCR was taken from a person aged 25 to 80 with non-small cell lung cancer. The rearrangement uses TRBV25-1 and TRBJ2-2; 12 nucleotides match TRBD1. The sequencing used blood, collected at baseline. Here the CDR3 DNA reads TGTGCCAGCAGTATGGGACAGGGGGCCACCGGGGAGCTGTTTTTT. This codes for CASSMGQGATGELFF.